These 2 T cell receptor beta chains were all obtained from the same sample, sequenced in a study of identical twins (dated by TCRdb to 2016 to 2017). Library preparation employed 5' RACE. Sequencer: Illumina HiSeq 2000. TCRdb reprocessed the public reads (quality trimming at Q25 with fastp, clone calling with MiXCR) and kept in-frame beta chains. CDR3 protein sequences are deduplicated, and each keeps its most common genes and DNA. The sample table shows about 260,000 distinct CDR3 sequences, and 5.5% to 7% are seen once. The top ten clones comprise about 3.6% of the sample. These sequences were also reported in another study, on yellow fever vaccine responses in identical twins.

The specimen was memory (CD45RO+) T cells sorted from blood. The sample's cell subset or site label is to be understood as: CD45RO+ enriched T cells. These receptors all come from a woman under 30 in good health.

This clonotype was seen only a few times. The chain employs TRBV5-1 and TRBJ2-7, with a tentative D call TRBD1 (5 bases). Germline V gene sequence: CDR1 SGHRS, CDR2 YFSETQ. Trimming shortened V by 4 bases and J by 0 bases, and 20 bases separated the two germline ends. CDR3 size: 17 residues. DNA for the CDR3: TGCGCCAGCAGCGCCTCGACTCCAGGGTCTGGCTCCTACGAGCAGTACTTC. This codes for CASSASTPGSGSYEQYF.

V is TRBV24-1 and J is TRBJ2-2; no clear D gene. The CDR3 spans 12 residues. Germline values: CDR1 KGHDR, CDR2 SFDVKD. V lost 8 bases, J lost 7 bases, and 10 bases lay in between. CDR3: CATKSFDGELFF. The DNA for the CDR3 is TGTGCCACCAAGTCCTTCGACGGGGAGCTGTTTTTT.